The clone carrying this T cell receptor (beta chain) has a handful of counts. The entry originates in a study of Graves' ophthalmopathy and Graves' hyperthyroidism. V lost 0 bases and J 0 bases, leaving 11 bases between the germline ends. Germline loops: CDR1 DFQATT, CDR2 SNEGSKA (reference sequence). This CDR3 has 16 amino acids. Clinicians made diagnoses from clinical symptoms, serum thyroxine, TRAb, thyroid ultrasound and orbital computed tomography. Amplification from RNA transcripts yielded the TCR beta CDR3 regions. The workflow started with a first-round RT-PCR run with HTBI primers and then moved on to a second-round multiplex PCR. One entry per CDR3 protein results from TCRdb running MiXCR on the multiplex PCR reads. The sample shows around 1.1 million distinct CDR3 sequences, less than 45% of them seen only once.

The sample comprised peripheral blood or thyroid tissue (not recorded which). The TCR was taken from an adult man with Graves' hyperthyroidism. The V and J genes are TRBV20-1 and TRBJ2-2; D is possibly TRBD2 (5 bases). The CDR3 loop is CSARDEDWANTGELFF. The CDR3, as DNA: TGCAGTGCTAGAGATGAGGACTGGGCGAACACCGGGGAGCTGTTTTTT.